This TCR beta chain derives from a study of T cell responses to AZD1222 COVID-19 vaccine. Study conclusions and caveats: The donors showed a predominance of white British ancestry and of females, with possible underestimation of clonal diversity. Repertoire sampling occurred only after the peak T cell response. Baseline testing showed seropositivity in only five to seven AZD1222 recipients.

Some second doses came at about 4 weeks and others at about 12 weeks; these were pooled. This CDR3 contains 12 residues. V shed 4 bases and J shed 8 bases, with 11 bases lying between them. As concerns this clone: Its antigen remains unidentified.

Sequencing used immunoSEQ multiplex PCR; TCRdb keeps in-frame clones, though not all of them. The sample lists 250,000 to 300,000 clones; about 94% were seen once. This chain connects TRBV12-3 or TRBV12-4 to TRBJ1-2; D gene unclear. This TCR was sampled from an adult who received the AZD1222 COVID-19 vaccine. Sample: peripheral blood, taken 28 days after the second AZD1222 dose. The CDR3 protein is CASSSSPRGYTF. The CDR3 nucleotides read TGTGCCAGCAGTTCTTCCCCCCGGGGCTACACCTTC.